A single sample is the source of the 14 T cell receptor beta chains below, sequenced in a study of OX40 agonist ivuxolimab in advanced cancers. The library was generated by the immunoSEQ multiplex PCR assay. Not all clones reach the TCRdb copy of this immuneACCESS table, which keeps in-frame sequences only. Checked studies attribute under half of the gap to unresolved V genes and leave the rest unexplained. The sample table lists 65,000 to 95,000 clones, 70% to 85% of them with a count of one. The top ten clonotypes cover 0.51% of the sample. This material consisted of CD4+ or CD8+ T cells sorted from blood, taken in a trial of the OX40 agonist ivuxolimab. Receptors were obtained from an adult with an advanced solid tumor such as melanoma, head and neck, liver or kidney cancer.

The chain combines TRBV27 with TRBJ1-1; D not resolved. V was shortened by 4 bases and J by 1 base, with 10 bases between the two germline ends. The CDR3 length is 14 residues. Looked up from germline, CDR1 is MNHEY and CDR2 is SMNVEV (reference sequence). Written as DNA, the CDR3 is TGTGCCAGCAGTTGGGATTTGAGGAACACTGAAGCTTTCTTT. It encodes CASSWDLRNTEAFF.

This chain links TRBV27 with TRBJ2-3; TRBD2 matches 12 bases. This CDR3 contains 17 residues. Germline V gene sequence: CDR1 MNHEY, CDR2 SMNVEV (reference sequence). The V segment lost 4 bases and the J segment 5 bases; nucleotides outside the gene matches: 10. The CDR3 is CASSSKRTSGTGDTQYF. The CDR3 DNA follows: TGTGCCAGCAGTTCCAAACGGACTAGCGGGACTGGAGATACGCAGTATTTT.

CDR3 loop: CASSYAGTGTGELFF. The CDR3 nucleotides are TGTGCCAGCAGTTACGCGGGAACGGGGACCGGGGAGCTGTTTTTT. The chain employs TRBV6-5 and TRBJ2-2, with D perhaps TRBD2 (6 bases). Germline CDR1 is MNHEY and CDR2 is SVGAGI. The length of the CDR3 is 15 residues. V shed 2 bases and J shed 5 bases, with 12 bases lying between them.

CDR3 nucleotide sequence: TGTGCCACCGCGTGGGGCGCAACGAACTACGAGCAGTACTTC. This translates into CATAWGATNYEQYF. V usage is TRBV28 and J usage is TRBJ2-7; D is possibly TRBD1 (5 bases). The CDR3 has 14 amino acids. Trimming took 10 bases from V and 3 from J, leaving 19 bases between them. Germline loops: CDR1 MDHEN, CDR2 SYDVKM.

This clone was seen only a few times. The chain employs TRBV29-1 and TRBJ1-1, with 9 nucleotides matching TRBD1. The CDR3 is 14 amino acids. V shed 4 bases, J shed 3 bases, and the junction held 6 bases outside the gene matches. Germline CDR1 reads SQVTM; CDR2 reads ANQGSEA. This CDR3 is CSVGIRQGDTEAFF. As DNA, the CDR3 is TGCAGCGTTGGGATCCGACAGGGGGACACTGAAGCTTTCTTT.

Of note for this clone: The sample holds other DNA sequences that translate to the same CDR3. The chain has TRBV7-2 and TRBJ2-3; 9 bases fit TRBD2. The CDR3 runs to 14 residues. Germline values: CDR1 SGHTA, CDR2 FQGNSA. With V trimmed by 5 bases and J by 3 bases, 3 bases remained unmatched. As DNA, the CDR3 is TGTGCCAGCAGCCCCGGACTAGCGACAGATACGCAGTATTTT. It specifies CASSPGLATDTQYF.

The V gene is TRBV29-1, the J gene TRBJ2-5; possibly TRBD2 for D (6 bases). The germline V gene has CDR1 SQVTM and CDR2 ANQGSEA. The germline V and J ends were trimmed by 6 bases and 2 bases, with 10 bases remaining between them. The CDR3 totals 12 residues. The CDR3 DNA follows: TGCAGCGTGACTAGGGCTCAAGAGACCCAGTACTTC. Its translation is CSVTRAQETQYF.

The chain carries TRBV7-2 and TRBJ2-4; TRBD2 matches 9 bases. V trimming: 1 base; J trimming: 6 bases; junction bases outside the gene matches: 10. The CDR3 totals 17 residues. Germline CDR1 and CDR2: SGHTA and FQGNSA. Here the CDR3 reads CASSLGGGRASGNIQYF. CDR3 nucleotides: TGTGCCAGCAGCTTAGGGGGCGGGAGGGCCTCCGGAAACATTCAGTACTTC. The full variable domain, in which reference TRBV7-2 and TRBJ2-4 provide the parts outside the CDR3, is GAGVSQSPSNKVTEKGKDVELRCDPISGHTALYWYRQSLGQGLEFLIYFQGNSAPDKSGLPSDRFSAERTGGSVSTLTIQRTQQEDSAVYLCASSLGGGRASGNIQYFGAGTRLSVL.

The chain couples TRBV30 to TRBJ2-5; D not resolved. V was pared by 1 base and J by 1 base, with 10 bases between. The length of the CDR3 is 14 residues. The V gene's germline CDR1 is GTSNPN and CDR2 SVGIG (reference sequence). The CDR3, as DNA: TGTGCCTGGAGTGCCGGCTTAGTCCAAGAGACCCAGTACTTC. This gives the protein CAWSAGLVQETQYF.

The rearrangement uses TRBV25-1 and TRBJ2-3; TRBD1 aligns across 7 bases. Germline CDR1 and CDR2: MGHDK and SYGVNS. With 3 bases clipped from V and 5 bases from J, the junction kept 11 bases outside the gene matches. The CDR3 totals 16 residues. This CDR3 reads CASSDSSYRGRDTQYF. DNA for the CDR3: TGTGCCAGCAGTGACTCATCGTACAGGGGCAGAGATACGCAGTATTTT.

The chain couples TRBV7-2 to TRBJ1-2, with D maybe TRBD1 (5 bases). This CDR3 has 15 amino acids. With 3 bases removed from V and 6 bases from J, the gap between germline ends came to 17 bases. Per germline, CDR1 SGHTA and CDR2 FQGNSA. The CDR3 coding sequence is TGTGCCAGCAGCTTGAGGCTAGGGGCTCGGGATGGCTACACCTTC. Translating it yields CASSLRLGARDGYTF.

The chain uses TRBV6-6 and TRBJ2-2, with 8 bases identical to TRBD1. The CDR3 loop spans 15 amino acids. With 4 bases clipped from V and 2 bases from J, the junction kept 3 bases outside the gene matches. Germline CDR1 is MNHNY and CDR2 is SVGAGI (reference sequence). CDR3 protein: CASSSDRGNTGELFF. The CDR3 DNA sequence: TGTGCCAGCAGTTCCGACAGGGGAAACACCGGGGAGCTGTTTTTT.

This chain connects TRBV28 to TRBJ2-6, with 7 bases identical to TRBD1. CDR3 length: 17 amino acids. CDR1 and CDR2 (germline): MDHEN, SYDVKM. The V gene end was trimmed by 3 bases and the J gene end by 0 bases; junction bases not matched to a gene: 5. The CDR3 is CASSFYRGPSGANVLTF. In DNA form, the CDR3 reads TGTGCCAGCAGTTTCTACAGGGGCCCCTCTGGGGCCAACGTCCTGACTTTC.

This clone was picked up one time. CDR3 DNA sequence: TGCGCCAGCAGTCCTAGCGGGACGACCAATGAGCAGTTCTTC. It is translated as CASSPSGTTNEQFF. The chain recombines TRBV5-1 with TRBJ2-1; 9 bases line up with TRBD2. The CDR3 covers 14 residues. V trimming: 5 bases; J trimming: 6 bases; junction bases outside the gene matches: 6. Germline V gene lookup returns CDR1 SGHRS and CDR2 YFSETQ.